Included here is one T cell receptor (beta chain) sequence, with context. Its target is not known. The record originates from a study of cytomegalovirus exposure and HLA in healthy donors. Across the whole study: Later analysis reported that the 120 or so validation repertoires shared the platform of the roughly 700 first-cohort repertoires.

Assay: immunoSEQ multiplex PCR; the TCRdb copy retains only in-frame clones and omits some. The sample comprises under 250,000 clones, around nine tenths of which are singletons, and less than 3% rests with the top ten. Findings and limits, study-wide: In vitro testing confirmed a few CMV-associated chains as specific for CMV antigens. Cytomegalovirus-associated TCR beta chains were listed, numbering some 180.

This receptor was obtained from a man between 18 and 35 years old in good health and CMV-seronegative. The sample consisted of PBMCs.

CDR3 DNA: TGTGCCAGCAGCCCCCAGCCGAGGAGCAGCACAGATACGCAGTATTTT. Encoded protein: CASSPQPRSSTDTQYF. This rearrangement joins TRBV5-4 to TRBJ2-3, with D unresolved. The CDR3 contains 16 residues. The germline CDR1 and CDR2 sequences are SGHNT and YYREEE (reference sequence). V gave up 4 bases and J gave up 0 bases, with 15 bases separating them.